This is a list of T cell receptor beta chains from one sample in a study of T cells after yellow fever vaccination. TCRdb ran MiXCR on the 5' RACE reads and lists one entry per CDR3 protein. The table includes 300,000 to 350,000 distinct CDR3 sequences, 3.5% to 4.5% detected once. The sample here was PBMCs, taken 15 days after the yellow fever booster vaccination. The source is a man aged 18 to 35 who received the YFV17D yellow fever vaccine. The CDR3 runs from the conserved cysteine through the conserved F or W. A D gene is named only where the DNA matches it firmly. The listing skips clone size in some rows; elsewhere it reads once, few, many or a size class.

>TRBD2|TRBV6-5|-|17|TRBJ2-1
TGTGCCAGCAGTTACTCGTTACTAGCGGGGGGCCACAATGAGCAGTTCTTC
CASSYSLLAGGHNEQFF
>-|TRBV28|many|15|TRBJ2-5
TGTGCCAGCAGTACCCTAGACGGGGAACAAGAGACCCAGTACTTC
CASSTLDGEQETQYF
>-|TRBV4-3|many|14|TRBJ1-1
TGCGCCAGCAGCCAAGAGGGCATGAACACTGAAGCTTTCTTT
CASSQEGMNTEAFF
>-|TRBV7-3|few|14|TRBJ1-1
TGTGCCAGCAGCTTCGAGGTGGGGAACACTGAAGCTTTCTTT
CASSFEVGNTEAFF
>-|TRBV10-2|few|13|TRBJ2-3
TGCGCCAGCAGTGACTGGGGAACAGATACGCAGTATTTT
CASSDWGTDTQYF
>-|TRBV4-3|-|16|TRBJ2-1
TGCGCCAGCAGCCAAGATTCCGGGCTTCACCTGGATGAGCAGTTCTTC
CASSQDSGLHLDEQFF
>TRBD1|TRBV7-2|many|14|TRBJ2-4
TGTGCCAGCAGCTCGGACAGGGGTAAAAACATTCAGTACTTC
CASSSDRGKNIQYF
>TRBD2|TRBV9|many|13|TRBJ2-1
TGTGCCAGCGCGGGACTAGTTGGCAATGAGCAGTTCTTC
CASAGLVGNEQFF
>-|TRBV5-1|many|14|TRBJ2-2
TGCGCCAGCAGCGGAGCGTTGGTGGACGGGGAGCTGTTTTTT
CASSGALVDGELFF
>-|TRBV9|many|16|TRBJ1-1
TGTGCCAGCAGCGTAGAAGGGGCGCCAGGGGCCACTGAAGCTTTCTTT
CASSVEGAPGATEAFF
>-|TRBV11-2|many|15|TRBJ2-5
TGTGCCAGCAGCCCAGTCCGGGGAAGGGAGGACCATCAGTACTTC
CASSPVRGREDHQYF
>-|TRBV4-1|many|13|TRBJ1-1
TGCGCCAGCAGCCAAGATCCTACCCGGGAAGCTTTCTTT
CASSQDPTREAFF
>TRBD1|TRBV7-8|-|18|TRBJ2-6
TGTGCCAGCAGCTTAAAGACAGGGTATCGCTCTGGGGCCAACGTCCTGACTTTC
CASSLKTGYRSGANVLTF
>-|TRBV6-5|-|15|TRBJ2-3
TGTGCCAGCAGTTTTTCGGGGGGCGGTGGAGATACGCAGTATTTT
CASSFSGGGGDTQYF
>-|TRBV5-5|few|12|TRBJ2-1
TGTGCCAGCAGCTATAGGATCGATGAGCAGTTCTTC
CASSYRIDEQFF
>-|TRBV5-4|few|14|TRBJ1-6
TGTGCCAGCAGCTTGGCCCTAGGAGATTCACCCCTCCACTTT
CASSLALGDSPLHF
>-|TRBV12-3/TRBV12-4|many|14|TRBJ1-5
TGTGCCAGCAGCCCCGTGGACAGTAATCAGCCCCAGCATTTT
CASSPVDSNQPQHF
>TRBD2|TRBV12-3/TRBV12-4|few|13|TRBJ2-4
TGTGCCAGCAGTTTAGACGCTCGGGGGGTTCGGTACTTC
CASSLDARGVRYF
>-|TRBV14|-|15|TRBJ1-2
TGTGCCAGCAGCCAAGATCATCAGGGACGGATGGGCTACACCTTC
CASSQDHQGRMGYTF
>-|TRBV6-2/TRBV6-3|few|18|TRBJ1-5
TGTGCCAGCAGCAGACGATTCGGGCGGACAGTACCGAATCAGCCCCAGCATTTT
CASSRRFGRTVPNQPQHF
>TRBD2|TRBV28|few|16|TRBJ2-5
TGTGCCAGCCTTTCCCCTGGGGCGGGGGGCTGGGAGACCCAGTACTTC
CASLSPGAGGWETQYF
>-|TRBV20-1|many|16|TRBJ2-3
TGCAGTGCCCAAGACAAATTGCTTTCACCAACAGATACGCAGTATTTT
CSAQDKLLSPTDTQYF
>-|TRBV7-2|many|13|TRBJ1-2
TGTGCCAGCGAGGCCGGGGGGCTCTATGGCTACACCTTC
CASEAGGLYGYTF
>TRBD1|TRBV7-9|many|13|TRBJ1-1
TGTGCCAGCTTAGCAGGGGGATTCACTGAAGCTTTCTTT
CASLAGGFTEAFF
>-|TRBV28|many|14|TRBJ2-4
TGTGCCAGCAGCCTGATTATGGGGGGAAACATTCAGTACTTC
CASSLIMGGNIQYF
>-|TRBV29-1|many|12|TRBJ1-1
TGCAGCGTTTCCACCAGGGTGCCTGAAGCTTTCTTT
CSVSTRVPEAFF
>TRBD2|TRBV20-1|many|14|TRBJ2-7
TGCAGTGCCCACAGCGGGGGGAATCACTACGAGCAGTACTTC
CSAHSGGNHYEQYF
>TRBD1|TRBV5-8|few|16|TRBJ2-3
TGTGCCAGCAGCCCCGGGACAGCCAGTTTGACAGATACGCAGTATTTT
CASSPGTASLTDTQYF
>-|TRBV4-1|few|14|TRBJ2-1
TGCGCCAGCAGCCAAGGGACAGTTTACAATGAGCAGTTCTTC
CASSQGTVYNEQFF
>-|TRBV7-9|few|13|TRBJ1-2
TGTGCCAGCAGCTCTAGCTGGGGCCGGGGCTACACCTTC
CASSSSWGRGYTF
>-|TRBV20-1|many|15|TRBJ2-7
TGCAGTGCTAGAGATCCTGGAGGGAGCTCCTACGAGCAGTACTTC
CSARDPGGSSYEQYF
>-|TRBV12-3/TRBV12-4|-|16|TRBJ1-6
TGTGCCAGCAGTTTCGGTACAACACCCGATAATTCACCCCTCCACTTT
CASSFGTTPDNSPLHF
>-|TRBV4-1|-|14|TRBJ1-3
TGCGCCAGCAGCCACGTCACCGATGGAAACACCATATATTTT
CASSHVTDGNTIYF
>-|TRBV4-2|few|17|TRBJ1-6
TGTGCCAGCAGCCAAGATGGGGGCGGGGTGGGAGATTCACCCCTCCACTTT
CASSQDGGGVGDSPLHF
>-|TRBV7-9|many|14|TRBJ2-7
TGTGCCAGCAGCTTTCGGACAGCTAGCTACGAGCAGTACTTC
CASSFRTASYEQYF
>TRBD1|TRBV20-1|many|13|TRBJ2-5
TGCAGTGCTAGAACCGGACAGGGACAGACCCAGTACTTC
CSARTGQGQTQYF
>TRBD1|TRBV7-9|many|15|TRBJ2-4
TGTGCCAGCAGCCCGCCCGGGACAGGAGAAAACATTCAGTACTTC
CASSPPGTGENIQYF
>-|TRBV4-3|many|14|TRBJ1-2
TGCGCCAGCAGCCAAGGGGTTCAAGCAGGAGGCTACACCTTC
CASSQGVQAGGYTF
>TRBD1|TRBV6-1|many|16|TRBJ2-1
TGTGCCAGCACCCGACGGCCGGGACAGGGCTCTCGGGAGCAGTTCTTC
CASTRRPGQGSREQFF
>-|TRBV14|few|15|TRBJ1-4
TGTGCCAGCAGCCAAGATCGCGGGGCTAATGAAAAACTGTTTTTT
CASSQDRGANEKLFF
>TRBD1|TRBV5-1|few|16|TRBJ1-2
TGCGCCAGCAGCCTGACCCCCGGTGGGACAGCCGCGGGCTACACCTTC
CASSLTPGGTAAGYTF
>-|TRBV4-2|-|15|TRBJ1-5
TGTGCCAGCAGCCAAGAAGGTTCAGGTTTTCGGCCCCAGCATTTT
CASSQEGSGFRPQHF
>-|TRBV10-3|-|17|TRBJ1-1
TGTGCCATCAGTGATGGGGGGGTGGTATCAAGGGGGACTGAAGCTTTCTTT
CAISDGGVVSRGTEAFF
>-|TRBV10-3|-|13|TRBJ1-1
TGTGCCATCAGTGAGATCGAGGGGACAGAAGCTTTCTTT
CAISEIEGTEAFF
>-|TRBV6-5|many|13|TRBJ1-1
TGTGCCAGCACCTCACGCGGTTATGTTGAAGCTTTCTTT
CASTSRGYVEAFF
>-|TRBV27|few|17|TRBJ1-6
TGTGCCAGCAGTTTTTCAGGTCTGGCAGGAAATAATTCACCCCTCCACTTT
CASSFSGLAGNNSPLHF
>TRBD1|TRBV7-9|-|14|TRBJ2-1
TGTGCCAGCAGCCCGCGGGACAGGGGGTATGAGCAGTTCTTC
CASSPRDRGYEQFF
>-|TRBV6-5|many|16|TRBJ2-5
TGTGCCAGCAGTTACTCTCCGGCGGAATCTCAAGAGACCCAGTACTTC
CASSYSPAESQETQYF
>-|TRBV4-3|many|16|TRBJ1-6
TGCGCCAGCAGCCAAGATGTGAGCTCCTATAATTCACCCCTCCACTTT
CASSQDVSSYNSPLHF
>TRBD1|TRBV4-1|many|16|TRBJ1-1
TGCGCCAGCAGCGGGGACAGGGGGCTGTTCGGAACTGAAGCTTTCTTT
CASSGDRGLFGTEAFF
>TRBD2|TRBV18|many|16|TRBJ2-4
TGTGCCAGCTCACCACCGGGACTAGCGGGGAAAAACATTCAGTACTTC
CASSPPGLAGKNIQYF
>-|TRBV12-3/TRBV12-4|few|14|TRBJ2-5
TGTGCCAGCAGTTTGATGGGGGGAGTGGAGACCCAGTACTTC
CASSLMGGVETQYF
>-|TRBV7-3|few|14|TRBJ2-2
TGTGCCAGCAGCTTAACAGGGACCACCGGGGAGCTGTTTTTT
CASSLTGTTGELFF
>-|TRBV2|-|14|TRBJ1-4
TGTGCCAGCAGTGGGGGTCAGGTCTTCGAAAAACTGTTTTTT
CASSGGQVFEKLFF
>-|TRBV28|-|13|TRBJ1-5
TGTGCCAGCAGCCAACTTATCAATCAGCCCCAGCATTTT
CASSQLINQPQHF